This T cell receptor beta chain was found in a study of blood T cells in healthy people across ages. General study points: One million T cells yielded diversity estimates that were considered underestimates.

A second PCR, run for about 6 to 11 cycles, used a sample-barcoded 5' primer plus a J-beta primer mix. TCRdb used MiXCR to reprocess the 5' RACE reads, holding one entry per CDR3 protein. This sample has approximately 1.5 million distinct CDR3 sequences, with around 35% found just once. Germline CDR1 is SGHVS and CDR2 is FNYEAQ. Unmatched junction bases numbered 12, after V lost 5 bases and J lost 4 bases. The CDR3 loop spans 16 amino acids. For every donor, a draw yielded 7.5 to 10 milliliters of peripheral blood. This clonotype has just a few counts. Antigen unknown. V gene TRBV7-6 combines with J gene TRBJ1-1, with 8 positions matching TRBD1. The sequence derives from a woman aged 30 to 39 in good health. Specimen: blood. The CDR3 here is CASSQEPGGRITEAFF. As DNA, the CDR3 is TGTGCCAGCAGCCAGGAGCCAGGGGGCAGGATCACTGAAGCTTTCTTT. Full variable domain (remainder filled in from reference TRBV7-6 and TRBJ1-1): GAGVSQSPRYKVTKRGQDVALRCDPISGHVSLYWYRQALGQGPEFLTYFNYEAQQDKSGLPNDRFSAERPEGSISTLTIQRTEQRDSAMYRCASSQEPGGRITEAFFGQGTRLTVV.